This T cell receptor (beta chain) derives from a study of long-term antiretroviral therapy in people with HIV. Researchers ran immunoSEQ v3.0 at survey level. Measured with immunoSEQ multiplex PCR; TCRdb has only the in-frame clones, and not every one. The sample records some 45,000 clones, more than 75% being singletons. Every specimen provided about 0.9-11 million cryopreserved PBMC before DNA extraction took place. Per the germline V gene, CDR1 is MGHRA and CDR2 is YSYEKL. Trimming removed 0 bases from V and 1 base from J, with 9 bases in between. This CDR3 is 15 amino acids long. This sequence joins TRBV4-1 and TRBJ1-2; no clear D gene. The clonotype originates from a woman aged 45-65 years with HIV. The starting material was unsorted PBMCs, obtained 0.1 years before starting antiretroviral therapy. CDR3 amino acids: CASSQEVRVNYGYTF. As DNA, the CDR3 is TGCGCCAGCAGCCAAGAGGTCCGGGTTAACTATGGCTACACCTTC.